This T cell receptor beta chain was recovered during a study of cytomegalovirus exposure and HLA in healthy donors (dated by TCRdb to the late 2010s). Describing the broader study: An earlier analysis of some 600 of the donors reported 276 Gb of sequence data and 117 million unique TCR beta sequences obtained from 150 million to 200 million T cells. A later analysis re-analyzed previously published TCR beta repertoires from 650 to 800 donors and added high-resolution HLA genotyping to study TCR occurrence patterns. Four to six DR-DQ haplotypes were handled as single units for association and clustering, since linkage in the cohort was strong. An early release that covered about 640 HLA-typed donors contained 300 to 350 gigabases of sequencing data and roughly 84 million unique TCR sequences. Along with the roughly 700-subject first cohort, a separate validation cohort of over a hundred different subjects was used. An earlier analysis of fewer than 750 of the donors used high-throughput TCR beta sequencing to judge whether each TCR beta V gene segment behaved as functional or pseudogenic. Typing coverage differed by locus: A, B, C, DRB1 and DQB1 were typed in roughly 620-630 donors, DQA1 in about 510, DPA1 in over 600, and DPB1 in just under 490. Donor age, sex, ethnicity and CMV serostatus were compiled together with the repertoire data. Of the roughly 400 genotyped donors, around 81% fell in the genetic ancestry cluster associated with self-reported Caucasian donors. The study profiled the T cell repertoires of around 700 subjects by immunosequencing and related them to cytomegalovirus serostatus. Class I and class II HLA loci were covered by the typing at four-digit resolution. The study aimed to test whether signatures of past pathogen exposure could be identified by cataloging public T cell receptors. Across approximately 420 genotyped donors of the cohort, an average of roughly 250,000 unique TCR beta nucleotide sequences per donor were sequenced, and approximately 17% of those sequences were non-productive. In a later genetic analysis, genome-wide SNP genotypes for about 65% of the roughly 670 donors were used, and that subset was treated as a discovery cohort. To predict cytomegalovirus infection status, the study brought together high-throughput TCR immunosequencing, statistical association of individual TCRs with disease status, and machine learning. All discovery cohort repertoires had been generated using a single sequencing platform. Rather than using new phenotypic data, the later analysis identified candidate immune exposures from TCR beta sequences and from how often those sequences occurred across donors.

Turning to this clone: Its antigen specificity is not known. One base away there is no much larger clone; base qualities are not given.

In total, over 600 healthy bone marrow donors made up the cohort. At the time of sampling, all cohort members were nominally healthy, though unrecorded immune exposures were likely present. The donor tested CMV seronegative and was one of the 352 seronegative cohort members. Every donor gave a peripheral blood sample, and the peripheral blood mononuclear cells from that sample were used for TCR beta sequencing. Genomic DNA extraction from the blood cell samples was performed with the Qiagen DNeasy Blood Extraction Kit. Receptor amplification or capture employed the immunoSEQ multiplex PCR assay. The multiplex PCR relied on a mix of 60 forward primers for TCR Vbeta segments and 13 reverse primers for TCR Jbeta segments. Amplification of the CDR3 region of rearranged TCR beta genes was performed with a multiplex PCR assay on genomic DNA. The amplified TCR beta libraries were sequenced on the Illumina HiSeq System as 87-base-pair reads. The authors processed their data as follows. A later analysis tallied about 77 million unique TCR beta chains across the 550 to 850 repertoires, and around 12 million of those chains were shared by two or more donors. A nearest-neighbor algorithm error-corrected the raw reads and collapsed the reads into unique sequences, merging closely related sequences to remove PCR and sequencing errors. V, D and J gene segments were assigned by aligning CDR3 sequences to IMGT reference sequences. For a sequence to be retained, at least a six-nucleotide match to both a V gene segment and a J gene segment was required. A rearrangement counted as productive if the CDR3 had no stop codons and remained in frame with V and J, and every other rearrangement counted as non-productive. CDR3 was defined according to IMGT convention as the region running from the second conserved V-encoded cysteine to the conserved J-encoded phenylalanine. The earlier analysis of about 500 of the donors excluded sequences that lacked an unambiguous match to a single V gene segment. An earlier analysis of 500 to 600 of the donors classified V segments as functional when productive rearrangements were above 56.7% and as segregating when the standard deviation between donors was above 5%. A statistical classification framework was developed to diagnose cytomegalovirus status using the catalog of TCR beta chain sequences. In a later analysis, TCR nucleotide sequences were compared against IMGT/GENE-DB human TR gene sequences so that V and J genes could be assigned. The TCRdist pipeline was used in a later analysis to assign CDR3 sequences and most-parsimonious VDJ recombination scenarios. A later analysis defined each TCR beta chain by its CDR3 amino acid sequence plus V-gene family, and excluded reads lacking a unique V-gene family. As a way to deal with suspected cross-contamination and a sequencing artifact, a later analysis dropped under 600 nucleotide sequences that were highly shared and had low generation probability. For each public chain, a later analysis derived a clonal expansion index from normalized ranks of inferred template counts within each repertoire. Generation probabilities in a later analysis came from a VDJ recombination model fitted to out-of-frame rearrangements, and those results were checked against IGoR. A later analysis scored TCR-TCR, TCR-HLA and TCR-CMV co-occurrence with hypergeometric tests, applying a repertoire-size bias correction to TCR pairs. False discovery rates were estimated in a later analysis by permuting HLA or CMV assignments 20 times. In a later analysis, co-occurring TCRs were grouped with DBSCAN, and TCRdist sequence similarity was added when clustering was performed within HLA-allele-positive subsets. Repertoires with fewer than 30,000 or more than 120,000 public chains, plus five repertoires with anomalous nucleotide sharing, were excluded from co-occurrence clustering. TCRdb stores this immuneACCESS table with in-frame sequences only. Part of the clones is absent; in the studies checked, under half of the shortfall reflects unresolved V genes, and no reason is known for the rest. V and J calls plus clone size are reproduced from that table; the DNA served to infer D and trimming. The sample table contains 100,000 to 150,000 clones; only one count was recorded for around 85% of them. In total, the top ten clones hold roughly 1.7% of the sample.

Overall results and qualifications from the work: Broadly in line with IMGT annotations, most TCR beta V segments showed up in productive rearrangements about 87% or about 30% of the time in an earlier analysis of 587 of the donors. Most CMV-associated TCR beta chains appeared to be HLA-restricted in a later analysis, and the HLA associations seemed to be driven largely by CMV exposure. In both the original and validation cohorts, the classifier was reported to diagnose cytomegalovirus status with high specificity and sensitivity. Sequencing depth was assumed to be roughly uniform across donors in the presence/absence analyses, though that assumption may not hold. Most TCR sequences were seen in very few donors, while some public TCRs were found in many individuals. CMV serostatus was the only immune exposure information available for the cohort. It was suggested by the authors that the approach could potentially be generalized to other disease states and immunological phenotypes. In a later analysis, HLA-associated TCR beta chains showed more clonal expansion and lower generation probabilities than non-associated chains that were equally common. Only TCR beta chains were sequenced in this cohort, and the absence of alpha or paired-chain data limited detectable features. A later analysis found that TCR association rates varied across HLA loci, with DRB1 alleles showing the most associated TCRs and HLA-C alleles the fewest. Specific HLA alleles were associated with 16,951 TCR beta sequences at a false discovery rate of 0.05 in a later analysis. Linkage disequilibrium might explain the correlated functional status among segregating V segments, but an unknown experimental factor could not be ruled out. Because HLA typing was unavailable for some donors at each locus, only the typed subset was used in association tests. Approximately 18 rarely observed V segments, including chromosome 9 orphons, were excluded from the earlier analysis of just under 600 of the donors because counts were too low. When HLA alleles, especially DR and DQ, strongly co-occurred, TCR associations were difficult to assign to individual alleles. A cluster of highly shared sequence variants was judged likely to represent a technical artifact of the sequencing pipeline. In a later analysis, several top co-occurrence clusters were reported to appear linked to parvovirus B19, influenza, CMV and Epstein-Barr virus. An association between a missense DCLRE1C variant and V-gene and J-gene trimming of TCR beta chains was found in a later genetic analysis and replicated in an independent cohort. According to a later genetic analysis, donors in an Asian-associated ancestry cluster had fewer N-insertions in productive TCRs than the roughly 700-donor mean. A total of 150 to 200 TCR beta chains were listed by the study as associated with cytomegalovirus. A further reported finding was that TCR beta sequences accurately predicted the HLA-A and HLA-B alleles for most subjects in the first cohort. In vitro tests confirmed that a few of the cytomegalovirus-associated TCR beta chains recognize cytomegalovirus antigens.

The receptor was derived from a boy aged 5 to 17 in good health and CMV-seronegative. The sample comprised PBMCs.

The DNA sequence is as follows: TGTGCCAGCAGCTTCCGGACAGCACCTTATAGCAATCAGCCCCAGCATTTT. The encoded protein is CASSFRTAPYSNQPQHF. The chain links TRBV5-4 with TRBJ1-5; a tentative D match to TRBD1 spans 6 bases. The germline ends are 15 bases apart after V is trimmed by 2 bases and J by 0 bases. Including cysteine and phenylalanine, the CDR3 has 17 amino acids. Kept here is only the CDR3 DNA, which spans 51 bases and is read in frame from base 1. From a lookup of the germline V gene (reference sequence), CDR1 and CDR2 are SGHNT and YYREEE.